Listed here are 27 T cell receptor beta chains from one sample, sequenced in a study of blood T cell repertoires in COVID-19. Using immunoSEQ multiplex PCR, the repertoire was profiled, and TCRdb retains in-frame clones only, with some absent. This sample has around 65,000 clones, with approximately 83% found just once. Material: peripheral blood. The receptors originated from a human donor in a cohort sampled during active COVID-19.

This clone was seen a few times. The chain carries TRBV6-5 and TRBJ2-7, with TRBD2 matching over 9 bases. The V gene end was trimmed by 0 bases and the J gene end by 3 bases; junction bases not matched to a gene: 3. Per germline, CDR1 MNHEY and CDR2 SVGAGI. This CDR3 has 15 amino acids. CDR3 in amino acids: CASSYSERGDYEQYF. DNA for the CDR3: TGTGCCAGCAGTTACTCGGAGCGGGGGGACTACGAGCAGTACTTC.

V gene TRBV10-1 combines with J gene TRBJ1-2; D perhaps matches TRBD1 (5 bases). The germline gives CDR1 WNHNN, CDR2 SYGVQD (reference sequence). Trimming cost V 6 bases and J 2 bases, with 10 bases left between them. This CDR3 has 13 amino acids. CDR3 nucleotide sequence: TGCGCCAGCAGCAAGGGGCTCAACTATGGCTACACCTTC. This sequence encodes CASSKGLNYGYTF.

This sequence joins TRBV5-4 and TRBJ2-3; 8 positions agree with TRBD2. Germline V CDR1 and CDR2: SGHNT, YYREEE (reference sequence). The CDR3 runs 16 residues. The V gene end was trimmed by 4 bases and the J gene end by 4 bases; junction bases not matched to a gene: 11. The CDR3 protein is CASSQGLGRVPDTQYF. The CDR3 DNA reads TGTGCCAGCAGCCAGGGACTAGGAAGGGTGCCAGATACGCAGTATTTT.

This clone appeared once. The DNA for the CDR3 is TGTGCCAGCTCACCGGGACAGGGGGCGGTAAGCAATCAGCCCCAGCATTTT. It encodes CASSPGQGAVSNQPQHF. V gene TRBV18 combines with J gene TRBJ1-5; 12 positions match TRBD1. Germline loops: CDR1 KGHSH, CDR2 LQKENI. The CDR3 is 17 amino acids. The J segment lost 1 base and the V segment lost 3 bases, leaving 4 bases of the junction unmatched.

J is TRBJ2-7 and V is TRBV14, with unresolved D. This CDR3 comprises 12 residues. Germline lookup yields CDR1 SGHDN and CDR2 FVKESK. Trimming pared 4 bases from V and 5 bases from J, leaving 9 bases between. The CDR3 DNA reads as TGTGCCAGCAGCCCAGGATGGGACGAGCAGTACTTC. It encodes CASSPGWDEQYF. The variable domain in full, with the rest retrieved from reference TRBV14 and TRBJ2-7, is EAGVTQFPSHSVIEKGQTVTLRCDPISGHDNLYWYRRVMGKEIKFLLHFVKESKQDESGMPNNRFLAERTGGTYSTLKVQPAELEDSGVYFCASSPGWDEQYFGPGTRLTVT.

The rearrangement uses TRBV7-8 and TRBJ2-7; TRBD2 might be the D (5 bases). Germline V CDR1 and CDR2: SGHVS, FQNEAQ. The CDR3 has 13 amino acids. Deletions cut 6 bases from V and 3 bases from J, with 12 bases between. Here the CDR3 reads CASRPRGIYEQYF. The CDR3 DNA is TGTGCCAGCAGGCCTCGGGGTATCTACGAGCAGTACTTC.

The chain is built from TRBV19 and TRBJ2-1; no clear D gene. Germline values: CDR1 LNHDA, CDR2 SQIVND (reference sequence). This CDR3 contains 14 residues. The V end lost 5 bases, the J end lost 2 bases, and 10 bases lay between the germline ends. CDR3: CASSSYSTYNEQFF. CDR3 bases: TGTGCCAGTAGTTCCTACTCCACCTACAATGAGCAGTTCTTC.

There are a few counts of this clone. The V and J genes are TRBV3-1 (or the pseudogene TRBV3-2) and TRBJ2-7, with TRBD2 matching 7 bases. Trimming at V came to 4 bases and at J to 2 bases, leaving 5 bases not matched to a gene. The CDR3 contains 14 residues. Germline V gives CDR1 LGHDT, CDR2 YNNKEL (reference sequence). CDR3 sequence: CASSLGGDPYEQYF. The CDR3 region has the DNA TGTGCCAGCAGCCTGGGGGGGGATCCCTACGAGCAGTACTTC.

This clone turned up a few times. The V gene is TRBV19, the J gene TRBJ2-1, with a tentative D call TRBD1 (6 bases). V shed 4 bases and J shed 2 bases, with 12 bases lying between them. The CDR3 totals 15 residues. CDR1 is LNHDA and CDR2 is SQIVND in the germline V gene (reference sequence). The CDR3 DNA sequence: TGTGCCAGTAGTACCCACAGGGTTGCCTACAATGAGCAGTTCTTC. Protein: CASSTHRVAYNEQFF. The whole variable domain, filled in from reference TRBV19 and TRBJ2-1, reads DGGITQSPKYLFRKEGQNVTLSCEQNLNHDAMYWYRQDPGQGLRLIYYSQIVNDFQKGDIAEGYSVSREKKESFPLTVTSAQKNPTAFYLCASSTHRVAYNEQFFGPGTRLTVL.

This clone occurred a few times. The chain uses TRBV7-2 and TRBJ2-3; D is possibly TRBD1 (5 bases). V was trimmed by 2 bases and J by 4 bases, leaving 7 bases between them. This CDR3 has 13 amino acids. Germline CDR1 SGHTA, CDR2 FQGNSA. CDR3 region: CASSLQGPDTQYF. CDR3 in DNA: TGTGCCAGCAGCTTACAGGGTCCAGATACGCAGTATTTT.

The chain carries TRBV9 and TRBJ2-1; 9 bases are a match to TRBD2. V dropped 6 bases and J dropped 4; count of bases not matched to a gene: 5. Germline V gives CDR1 SGDLS, CDR2 YYNGEE. The CDR3 is 14 residues long. Here the CDR3 reads CASTPGLAYNEQFF. The CDR3 nucleotides read TGTGCCAGCACCCCGGGACTAGCTTACAATGAGCAGTTCTTC.

The CDR3 nucleotides are TGTGCCAGCAGGGAGACAGGGACTCTCGGTGGAAACACCATATATTTT. It encodes CASRETGTLGGNTIYF. The chain joins TRBV6-6 to TRBJ1-3; 7 bases fit TRBD1. The CDR3 has 16 residues. J lost 3 bases, V lost 6 bases, and 11 bases had no gene match. Germline V gene data show CDR1 as MNHNY and CDR2 as SVGAGI (reference sequence).

The V and J genes are TRBV18 and TRBJ2-7, with TRBD2 matching over 7 bases. The CDR3 covers 20 residues. The junction had 21 bases not matched to a gene; V was cut back by 3 bases and J by 1 base. The germline V gene encodes CDR1 KGHSH and CDR2 LQKENI. CDR3 DNA: TGTGCCAGCTCACCTGATCCTCGGGGCCCAGGGCTAGCGGTGTCCTACGAGCAGTACTTC. As protein: CASSPDPRGPGLAVSYEQYF.

The V gene is TRBV5-1, the J gene TRBJ2-7; 11 nucleotides line up with TRBD1. Germline trimming cut 4 bases from V and 6 bases from J; bases unmatched to any gene: 3. The length of the CDR3 is 13 residues. Germline values: CDR1 SGHRS, CDR2 YFSETQ. CDR3 protein: CASSPGTGGEQYF. In nucleotides, the CDR3 is TGCGCCAGCAGCCCCGGGACAGGGGGCGAGCAGTACTTC.

V gene TRBV5-1 combines with J gene TRBJ1-3; D is ambiguous. The CDR3 covers 13 residues. The V gene lost 7 bases and the J gene lost 1 base, with 9 bases spanning the gap. Germline-derived CDR1 and CDR2 are SGHRS and YFSETQ. The CDR3 loop reads CASQRESGNTIYF. The CDR3 bases are TGCGCCAGCCAGAGGGAGTCTGGAAACACCATATATTTT.

The gene calls are TRBV21-1 and TRBJ2-1; whether TRBD1, the table's D call, matches the DNA was not checked. TRBV21-1 is given as a pseudogene. The CDR3 is made up of 15 amino acids. DNA of the CDR3: TGTGCCAGCAGCAAAGTACAGGGTGGGTACAATGAGCAGTTCTTC. It specifies CASSKVQGGYNEQFF.

This clone was picked up a small number of times. This chain uses TRBV7-8 with TRBJ1-2; the match to TRBD1 covers 11 bases. Germline CDR1 and CDR2: SGHVS and FQNEAQ. Losses at the gene ends were 5 bases for V and 2 bases for J; bases not matched to a gene: 16. The CDR3 extends over 19 amino acids. The CDR3 coding sequence is TGTGCCAGCAGCCCCGGGACAGGGGGTATGCAGATCAGAAACTATGGCTACACCTTC. It yields the protein CASSPGTGGMQIRNYGYTF.

The chain carries TRBV7-9 and TRBJ1-2; no clear D gene. This CDR3 contains 13 residues. Germline CDR1 reads SEHNR; CDR2 reads FQNEAQ (reference sequence). V lost 3 bases and J 3 bases, leaving 8 bases between the germline ends. CDR3 nucleotide sequence: TGTGCCAGCAGCTTCGACATTTACTATGGCTACACCTTC. It translates to CASSFDIYYGYTF.

CDR3 in amino acids: CASSSERGEQYF. The CDR3 bases are TGTGCCAGCAGTTCCGAGCGGGGCGAGCAGTACTTC. The chain recombines TRBV6-6 with TRBJ2-7; TRBD2 aligns across 7 bases. The CDR3 consists of 12 residues. Germline CDR1 reads MNHNY; CDR2 reads SVGAGI (reference sequence). J gave up 6 bases and V 4 bases, and 3 bases lay outside the gene matches.

This clone was seen more than once but under ten times. V gene TRBV7-3 combines with J gene TRBJ2-1; 11 nucleotides match TRBD2. Looked up from germline, CDR1 is SGHTA and CDR2 is FQGTGA. V lost 4 bases and J lost 4; bases outside the gene matches: 6. The CDR3 totals 16 residues. In DNA, the CDR3 is TGTGCCAGCAGCTCCGCCGGGACTAGCGGATACAATGAGCAGTTCTTC. Amino acid sequence: CASSSAGTSGYNEQFF. Filled out from reference TRBV7-3 and TRBJ2-1, the complete variable domain reads GAGVSQTPSNKVTEKGKYVELRCDPISGHTALYWYRQSLGQGPEFLIYFQGTGAADDSGLPNDRFFAVRPEGSVSTLKIQRTERGDSAVYLCASSSAGTSGYNEQFFGPGTRLTVL.

The rearrangement uses TRBV2 and TRBJ2-1; no firm D call. The ends were cut back, 1 base at V and 3 bases at J, with 10 bases in the middle. There are 15 residues in the CDR3. Germline V lookup: CDR1 SNHLY, CDR2 FYNNEI. The CDR3 DNA reads as TGTGCCAGCAGTGAAGACCGTCTAGTCTACAATGAGCAGTTCTTC. Amino acids: CASSEDRLVYNEQFF.

The chain joins TRBV9 to TRBJ1-2, with no clear D. Germline V lookup: CDR1 SGDLS, CDR2 YYNGEE. The CDR3 has 13 residues. The germline V and J ends were trimmed by 4 bases and 6 bases, with 13 bases remaining between them. CDR3 DNA: TGTGCCAGCAGCCCGGGCCTGAGGGATGGCTACACCTTC. It codes for CASSPGLRDGYTF. The variable domain in full, with the rest retrieved from reference TRBV9 and TRBJ1-2, is DSGVTQTPKHLITATGQRVTLRCSPRSGDLSVYWYQQSLDQGLQFLIQYYNGEERAKGNILERFSAQQFPDLHSELNLSSLELGDSALYFCASSPGLRDGYTFGSGTRLTVV.

The chain joins TRBV18 to TRBJ2-7, with 8 positions matching TRBD1. This CDR3 is 15 amino acids long. CDR1 is KGHSH, CDR2 LQKENI, per germline. The V and J ends lost 1 base and 3 bases, in that order; junction bases with no gene match: 5. The CDR3 DNA reads as TGTGCCAGCTCACCACAAGGGACAGGCCTCTACGAGCAGTACTTC. Its translation: CASSPQGTGLYEQYF.

The rearrangement joins TRBV6-1 to TRBJ2-3, with D perhaps TRBD2 (6 bases). Trimming left V 3 bases short and J 4 bases short, with 11 bases between. The CDR3 runs to 14 residues. Germline-derived CDR1 and CDR2 are MNHNS and SASEGT. CDR3 amino acids: CASSDRTGADTQYF. CDR3 nucleotides: TGTGCCAGCAGTGATAGGACGGGGGCAGATACGCAGTATTTT.

The chain employs TRBV28 and TRBJ1-5; tentative D call: TRBD1 (5 bases). The CDR3 consists of 15 residues. Looked up from germline, CDR1 is MDHEN and CDR2 is SYDVKM. Trimming took 4 bases from V and 0 from J, leaving 10 bases between them. CDR3 sequence: CASSSGGGSNQPQHF. The CDR3 DNA reads as TGTGCCAGCAGTTCCGGGGGGGGTAGCAATCAGCCCCAGCATTTT.

The CDR3 region is CASRSTGSRSQPQHF. The CDR3 nucleotides read TGTGCCAGCAGGTCAACAGGGAGTCGTAGTCAGCCCCAGCATTTT. V gene TRBV27 combines with J gene TRBJ1-5, with D possibly matching TRBD1 (6 bases). Germline-derived CDR1 and CDR2 are MNHEY and SMNVEV (reference sequence). CDR3 size: 15 residues. V was clipped by 6 bases and J by 6 bases, with 18 bases between them.

The chain carries TRBV28 and TRBJ2-2; 8 bases map to TRBD1. J gave up 5 bases and V 5 bases, and 7 bases lay outside the gene matches. Germline lookup yields CDR1 MDHEN and CDR2 SYDVKM. This CDR3 is built from 15 residues. The CDR3 coding sequence is TGTGCCAGCAGTGCAGGGACAGGCATAACCGGGGAGCTGTTTTTT. Translated: CASSAGTGITGELFF. Looking up the rest from reference TRBV28 and TRBJ2-2 gives the full variable domain: DVKVTQSSRYLVKRTGEKVFLECVQDMDHENMFWYRQDPGLGLRLIYFSYDVKMKEKGDIPEGYSVSREKKERFSLILESASTNQTSMYLCASSAGTGITGELFFGEGSRLTVL.